The next 9 T cell receptor beta chains were all read from a single sample in a study of beta chain features in type 1 diabetes. Expressed TCRB transcripts were sequenced, since all the RNA that had been isolated was reverse transcribed. Some clones are missing from TCRdb's copy, which holds only in-frame ones; the method was immunoSEQ multiplex PCR. The data show 310,000 or so clones, around 8% seen once. The sample consisted of central memory CD4+ T cells from blood. The receptors here all came from a woman aged 18-35 years in good health.

This clone was observed a few times. The chain is built from TRBV11-2 and TRBJ2-5; perhaps TRBD1 as D (6 bases). V was shortened by 4 bases and J by 5 bases, with 14 bases between the two germline ends. The CDR3 is 14 amino acids. Germline CDR1 reads SGHAT; CDR2 reads FQNNGV. CDR3 in amino acids: CASSSHRQVETQYF. In DNA form, the CDR3 reads TGTGCCAGCAGCTCTCATAGACAGGTGGAGACCCAGTACTTC.

V is TRBV5-1 and J is TRBJ2-5, with D perhaps TRBD2 (5 bases). The CDR3 length is 12 residues. Germline V gene lookup returns CDR1 SGHRS and CDR2 YFSETQ. V dropped 6 bases and J dropped 5 bases, with 11 bases sitting between them. CDR3 residues: CASKEVEETQYF. CDR3 bases: TGCGCCAGCAAGGAGGTTGAGGAGACCCAGTACTTC.

This clone was found a few times. V is TRBV6-1 and J is TRBJ2-7, with TRBD1 identical over 7 bases. J was trimmed by 0 bases and V by 8 bases; bases with no gene match: 4. Per germline, CDR1 MNHNS and CDR2 SASEGT. The CDR3 extends over 13 amino acids. The CDR3 DNA reads as TGTGCCAGCGGAGGACAGGACTCCTACGAGCAGTACTTC. Encoded protein: CASGGQDSYEQYF.

This chain uses TRBV10-3 with TRBJ1-2; D remains ambiguous. Trimming took off 6 bases at V and 8 bases at J, with 13 bases between the two ends. From germline, CDR1 is ENHRY and CDR2 SYGVKD. The CDR3 has 12 residues. CDR3 bases: TGTGCCATCAGACTCGAGACGACGGGCTACACCTTC. It codes for CAIRLETTGYTF.

The V and J genes are TRBV19 and TRBJ1-2; TRBD1 is a possible D gene (6 bases). The germline CDR1 and CDR2 sequences are LNHDA and SQIVND (reference sequence). V was pared by 6 bases and J by 8 bases, with 28 bases between. The CDR3 spans 17 residues. The CDR3 loop reads CASRSGAGLLRSDGYTF. In DNA form, the CDR3 reads TGTGCCAGTAGATCAGGGGCTGGACTCCTGCGTTCGGACGGCTACACCTTC.

This clone occurred a few times. The rearrangement links TRBV11-2 to TRBJ1-1, with D uncertain. The ends were cut back, 5 bases at V and 8 bases at J, with 18 bases in the middle. The CDR3 loop spans 14 amino acids. The germline V gene has CDR1 SGHAT and CDR2 FQNNGV. The CDR3 reads CASSPFGAPLEAFF. The CDR3 DNA reads as TGTGCCAGCAGCCCCTTCGGAGCTCCCCTCGAAGCTTTCTTT.

This clone was seen more than once but under ten times. As DNA, the CDR3 is TGTGCCAGCAGCATTCAAAGAAGGTCTTTTTGGGACAGGGCATACAATGAGCAGTTCTTC. Translation: CASSIQRRSFWDRAYNEQFF. V gene TRBV21-1 combines with J gene TRBJ2-1; TRBD1 is taken as the D call from the table, unchecked against the DNA. TRBV21-1 is assigned pseudogene status. The CDR3 consists of 20 residues.

This clone was seen only a few times. V gene TRBV10-3 combines with J gene TRBJ2-2; TRBD1 agrees at 7 bases. The trim removed 4 bases at V and 7 bases at J, leaving 3 bases unmatched. The germline gives CDR1 ENHRY, CDR2 SYGVKD. The CDR3 is 13 residues long. The CDR3 nucleotides are TGTGCCATCAGTGTCAGGGGGAACGGGGAGCTGTTTTTT. It translates to CAISVRGNGELFF.

This clone has a handful of counts. CDR3 amino acids: CASSQGQNNEKLFF. CDR3 DNA: TGTGCCAGCAGCCAGGGACAGAATAATGAAAAACTGTTTTTT. The V call is TRBV4-2, the J call TRBJ1-4; 7 bases are a match to TRBD1. The V gene end was trimmed by 3 bases and the J gene end by 4 bases; junction bases not matched to a gene: 2. The CDR3 length is 14 residues. CDR1 is LGHNA, CDR2 YNFKEQ, per germline.